This T cell receptor (beta chain) was recorded in a study of blood T cell repertoires in COVID-19. Study-wide context: From T cells, B-cell-depleted T cells, or PBMCs came the material, which was cDNA or gDNA.

The CDR3 sequence is 16 residues long. With 0 bases removed from V and 4 bases from J, the gap between germline ends came to 16 bases. CDR1 and CDR2 from the germline V gene are SGHRS and YFSETQ. Libraries were prepared by immunoSEQ multiplex PCR; TCRdb keeps only in-frame clonotypes and omits some of them. The sample includes roughly 160,000 clones, just under 90% seen only once; the top ten take about 9.3%. The chain carries TRBV5-1 and TRBJ1-1; a possible D gene is TRBD1 (5 bases). Sequenced: peripheral blood. The sequence came from a woman in her 70s with COVID-19, enrolled during active disease. The CDR3 bases are TGCGCCAGCAGCTTGGAAGGGGCGGGGAGCGGCACTGAAGCTTTCTTT. Residues: CASSLEGAGSGTEAFF.